This is a list of T cell receptor beta chains from one sample in a study of cytomegalovirus exposure and HLA in healthy donors. Profiling relied on immunoSEQ multiplex PCR, and the TCRdb table lists in-frame clones only, not all of them. Altogether about 93,000 clones are present, 82% being singletons, with the ten largest covering 3.8%. The sample comprised PBMCs. The receptors shown here come from a man aged 45-65 years in good health and CMV-seronegative. Each CDR3 is given with its conserved first and last residue.

V: TRBV29-1; length: 13; CDR3: CSGRDRGQTEAFF
V: TRBV30; length: 15; CDR3: CAWSMRRGVARGYTF
V: TRBV7-9; length: 14; CDR3: CASSLARGTGELFF
V: TRBV7-2; length: 14; CDR3: CASSRDREGYGYTF
V: TRBV10-3; length: 13; CDR3: CATTYATNEKLFF
V: TRBV28; length: 13; CDR3: CASRQGVGQPQHF
V: TRBV6-4; length: 12; CDR3: CASSDRADTQYF
V: TRBV28; length: 12; CDR3: CATQQGLGEQYF
V: TRBV6-1; length: 15; CDR3: CASRKGDRKGTEAFF
V: TRBV4-2; length: 12; CDR3: CASSQRQDGYTF
V: TRBV9; length: 14; CDR3: CASSVGGSNQPQHF
V: TRBV7-9; length: 12; CDR3: CASSLRGNTIYF
V: TRBV19; length: 16; CDR3: CASSQIAGDSYNEQFF
V: TRBV6-5; length: 13; CDR3: CASSDAMNYEQYF
V: TRBV19; length: 14; CDR3: CASSPGVRRDTQYF
V: TRBV4-3; length: 14; CDR3: CASSQDPDSNEQFF
V: TRBV5-4; length: 13; CDR3: CASSQGSSYEQYF
V: TRBV6-1; length: 17; CDR3: CASSELSPIEAGEKLFF
V: TRBV7-3; length: 16; CDR3: CASSLMAGSNTGELFF
V: TRBV27; length: 14; CDR3: CASSLQGGGYGYTF
V: TRBV13; length: 14; CDR3: CASRYTSSTDTQYF
V: TRBV9; length: 14; CDR3: CASSVSGQNLEAFF
V: TRBV6-5; length: 14; CDR3: CASSIAGMHYEQYF
V: TRBV19; length: 11; CDR3: CASSIMQFQYF
V: TRBV6-1; length: 15; CDR3: CASSQGATENYGYTF
V: TRBV15; length: 17; CDR3: CATSRYSTGGSTGELFF
V: TRBV10-2; length: 14; CDR3: CASSELGQGYGYTF